This T cell receptor (beta chain) is drawn from a study of beta chain features in type 1 diabetes. General study findings and limits: Among type 1 diabetes patients, VDJ junctions had fewer insertions and more deletions. There was a moderate but significant shortening of TCRB CDR3s in all four CD4+ subsets of Type 1 diabetes patients. Cells expressing TCR highly could be over-represented by cDNA sequencing.

Cell sorting via CD45RO/CCR7/CD25/CD127/CD95/CD27 was performed to obtain CD4+ naive, central memory, regulatory and stem cell-like memory cells. On this clone: Its antigen is unknown.

The isolated RNA, all of it, was reverse transcribed, so expressed TCRB transcripts were what got sequenced. Sequenced by immunoSEQ multiplex PCR; TCRdb stores in-frame clones only, minus some. The sample shows about 900,000 clones, about a sixth of them seen only once. CDR3 length: 14 residues. Trimming at V came to 5 bases and at J to 5 bases, leaving 8 bases not matched to a gene. Germline V CDR1 and CDR2: SGHTA, FQGNSA. This TCR derives from a woman under 30 in good health. The V gene is TRBV7-2, the J gene TRBJ1-2; 7 positions match TRBD1. Sample: naive CD4+ T cells from blood. The CDR3 DNA reads as TGTGCCAGCAGCGCCCGGGGGGGACAGTATGGCTACACCTTC. This sequence encodes CASSARGGQYGYTF. The full variable domain, completed using reference TRBV7-2 and TRBJ1-2, is GAGVSQSPSNKVTEKGKDVELRCDPISGHTALYWYRQSLGQGLEFLIYFQGNSAPDKSGLPSDRFSAERTGGSVSTLTIQRTQQEDSAVYLCASSARGGQYGYTFGSGTRLTVV.